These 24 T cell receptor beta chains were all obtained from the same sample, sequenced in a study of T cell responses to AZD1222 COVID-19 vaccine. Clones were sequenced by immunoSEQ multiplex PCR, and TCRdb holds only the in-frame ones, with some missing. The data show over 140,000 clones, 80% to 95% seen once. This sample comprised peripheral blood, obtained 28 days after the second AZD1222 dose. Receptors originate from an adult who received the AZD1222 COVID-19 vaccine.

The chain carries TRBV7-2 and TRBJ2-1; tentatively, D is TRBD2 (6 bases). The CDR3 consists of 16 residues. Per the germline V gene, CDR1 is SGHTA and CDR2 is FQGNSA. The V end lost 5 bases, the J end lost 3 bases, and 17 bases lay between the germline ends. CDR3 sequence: CASSTRLGQGYNEQFF. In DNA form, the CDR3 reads TGTGCCAGCAGCACACGACTAGGCCAGGGCTACAATGAGCAGTTCTTC. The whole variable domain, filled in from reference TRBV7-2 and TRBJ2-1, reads GAGVSQSPSNKVTEKGKDVELRCDPISGHTALYWYRQSLGQGLEFLIYFQGNSAPDKSGLPSDRFSAERTGGSVSTLTIQRTQQEDSAVYLCASSTRLGQGYNEQFFGPGTRLTVL.

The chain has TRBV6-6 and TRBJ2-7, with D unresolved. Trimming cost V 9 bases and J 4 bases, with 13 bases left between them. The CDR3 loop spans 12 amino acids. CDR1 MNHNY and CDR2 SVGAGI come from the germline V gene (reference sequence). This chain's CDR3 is CASAWVTYEQYF. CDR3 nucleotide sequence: TGTGCCAGTGCTTGGGTAACTTACGAGCAGTACTTC.

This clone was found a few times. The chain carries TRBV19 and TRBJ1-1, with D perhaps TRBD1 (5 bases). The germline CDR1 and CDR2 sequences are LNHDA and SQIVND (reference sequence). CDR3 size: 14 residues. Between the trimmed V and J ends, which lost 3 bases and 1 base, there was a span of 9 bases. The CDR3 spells CASSIRGGNTEAFF. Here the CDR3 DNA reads TGTGCCAGTAGTATTCGGGGCGGGAACACTGAAGCTTTCTTT.

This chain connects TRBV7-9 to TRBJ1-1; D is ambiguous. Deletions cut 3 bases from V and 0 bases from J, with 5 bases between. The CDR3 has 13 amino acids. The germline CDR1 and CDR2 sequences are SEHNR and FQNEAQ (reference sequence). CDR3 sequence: CASSLGMNTEAFF. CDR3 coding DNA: TGTGCCAGCAGCTTGGGAATGAACACTGAAGCTTTCTTT.

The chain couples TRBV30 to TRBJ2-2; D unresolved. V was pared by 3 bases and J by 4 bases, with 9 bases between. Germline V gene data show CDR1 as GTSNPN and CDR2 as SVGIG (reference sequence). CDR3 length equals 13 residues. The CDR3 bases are TGTGCCTGGAGCCCGGGCGGCACCGGGGAGCTGTTTTTT. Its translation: CAWSPGGTGELFF.

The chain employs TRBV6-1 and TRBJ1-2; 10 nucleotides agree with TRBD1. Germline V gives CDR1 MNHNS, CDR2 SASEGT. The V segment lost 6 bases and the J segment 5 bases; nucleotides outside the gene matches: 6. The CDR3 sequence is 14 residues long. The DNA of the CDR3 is TGTGCCAGCAGAAGGGACAGGGGACGATATGGCTACACCTTC. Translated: CASRRDRGRYGYTF.

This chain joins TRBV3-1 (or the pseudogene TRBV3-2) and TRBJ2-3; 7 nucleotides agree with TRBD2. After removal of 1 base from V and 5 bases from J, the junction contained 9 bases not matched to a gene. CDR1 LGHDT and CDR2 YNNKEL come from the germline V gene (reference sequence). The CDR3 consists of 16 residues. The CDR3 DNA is TGTGCCAGCAGCCAAGGAACTAGCGCACGGGGAGATACGCAGTATTTT. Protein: CASSQGTSARGDTQYF.

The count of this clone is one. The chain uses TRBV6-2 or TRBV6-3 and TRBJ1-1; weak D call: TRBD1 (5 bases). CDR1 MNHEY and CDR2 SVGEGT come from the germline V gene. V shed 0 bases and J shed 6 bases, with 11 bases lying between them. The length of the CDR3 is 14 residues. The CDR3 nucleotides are TGTGCCAGCAGTTACTCGAGGGGAGGGTCTGAAGCTTTCTTT. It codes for CASSYSRGGSEAFF.

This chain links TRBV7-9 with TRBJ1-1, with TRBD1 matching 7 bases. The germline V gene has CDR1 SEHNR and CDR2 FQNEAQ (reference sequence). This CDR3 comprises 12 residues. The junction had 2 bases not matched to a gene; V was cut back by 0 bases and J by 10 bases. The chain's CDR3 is CASSLAPGGAFF. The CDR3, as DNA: TGTGCCAGCAGCTTAGCGCCAGGGGGAGCTTTCTTT.

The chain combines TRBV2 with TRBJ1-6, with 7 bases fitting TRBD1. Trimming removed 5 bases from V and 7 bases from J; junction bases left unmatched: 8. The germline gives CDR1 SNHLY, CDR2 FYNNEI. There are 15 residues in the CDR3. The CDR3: CASSSAGTANSPLHF. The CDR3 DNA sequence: TGTGCCAGCAGTTCAGCGGGGACAGCAAATTCACCCCTCCACTTT.

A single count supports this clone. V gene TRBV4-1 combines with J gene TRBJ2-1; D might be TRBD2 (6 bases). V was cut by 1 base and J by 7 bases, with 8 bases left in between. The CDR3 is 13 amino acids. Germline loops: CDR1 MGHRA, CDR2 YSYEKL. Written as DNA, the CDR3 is TGCGCCAGCAGCCAAGGGGGGAGGAATGAGCAGTTCTTC. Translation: CASSQGGRNEQFF.

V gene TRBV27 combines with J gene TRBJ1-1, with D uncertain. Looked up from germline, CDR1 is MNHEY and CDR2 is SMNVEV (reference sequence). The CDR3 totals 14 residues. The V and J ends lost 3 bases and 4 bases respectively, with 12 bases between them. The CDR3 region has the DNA TGTGCCAGCAGTTTCAAAGTGGCGGGCACTGAAGCTTTCTTT. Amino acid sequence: CASSFKVAGTEAFF.

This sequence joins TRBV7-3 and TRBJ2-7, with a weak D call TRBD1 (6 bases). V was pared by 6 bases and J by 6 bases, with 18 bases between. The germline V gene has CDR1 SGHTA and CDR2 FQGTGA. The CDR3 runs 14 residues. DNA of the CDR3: TGTGCCAGCAGTCAAAACAGGGCCGAGCGCGAGCAGTACTTC. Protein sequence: CASSQNRAEREQYF.

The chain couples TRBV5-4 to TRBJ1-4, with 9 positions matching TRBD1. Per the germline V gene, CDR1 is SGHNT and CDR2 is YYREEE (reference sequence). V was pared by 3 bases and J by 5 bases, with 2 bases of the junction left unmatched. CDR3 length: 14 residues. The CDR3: CASSSGQGNEKLFF. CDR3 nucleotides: TGTGCCAGCAGCTCGGGACAGGGAAATGAAAAACTGTTTTTT.

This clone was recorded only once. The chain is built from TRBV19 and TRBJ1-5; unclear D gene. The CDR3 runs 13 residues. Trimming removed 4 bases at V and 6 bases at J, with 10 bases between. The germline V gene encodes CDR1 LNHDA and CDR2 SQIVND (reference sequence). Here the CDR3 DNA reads TGTGCCAGTAGTAACACGGTCGGTCAGCCCCAGCATTTT. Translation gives CASSNTVGQPQHF.

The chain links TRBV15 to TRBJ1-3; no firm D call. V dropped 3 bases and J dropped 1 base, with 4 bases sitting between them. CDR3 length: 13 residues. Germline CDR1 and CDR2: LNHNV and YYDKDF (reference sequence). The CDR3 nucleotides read TGTGCCACCAGCAGGGGTTCTGGAAACACCATATATTTT. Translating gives CATSRGSGNTIYF.

CDR3 sequence reads: CASSDDREPGYTF. The CDR3 coding sequence is TGTGCCAGCAGCGATGACAGGGAGCCTGGCTACACCTTC. The chain combines TRBV2 with TRBJ1-2, with TRBD1 matching 7 bases. Germline V CDR1 and CDR2: SNHLY, FYNNEI. CDR3 length equals 13 residues. After removal of 6 bases from V and 7 bases from J, the junction contained 8 bases not matched to a gene.

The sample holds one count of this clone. The CDR3 DNA follows: TGTGCCAGCAGCACTCGTCGCGTCAGAGGTAACACTGAAGCTTTCTTT. It translates to CASSTRRVRGNTEAFF. The chain carries TRBV7-2 and TRBJ1-1; D is undetermined. The CDR3 spans 16 residues. In germline, CDR1 is SGHTA, CDR2 FQGNSA. Trimming cost V 5 bases and J 2 bases, with 18 bases left between them.

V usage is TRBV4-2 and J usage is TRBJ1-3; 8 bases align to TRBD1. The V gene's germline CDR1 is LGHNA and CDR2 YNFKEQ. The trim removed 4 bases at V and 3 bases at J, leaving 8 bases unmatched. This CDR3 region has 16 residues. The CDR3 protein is CASSPYDRGDGNTIYF. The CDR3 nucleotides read TGTGCCAGCAGCCCCTACGACAGGGGAGATGGAAACACCATATATTTT.

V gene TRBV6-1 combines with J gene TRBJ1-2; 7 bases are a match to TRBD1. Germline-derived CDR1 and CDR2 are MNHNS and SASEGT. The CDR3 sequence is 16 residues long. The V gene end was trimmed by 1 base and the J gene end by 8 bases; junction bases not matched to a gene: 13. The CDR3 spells CASSEGTGYSRGGYTF. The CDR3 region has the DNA TGTGCCAGCAGTGAAGGGACAGGATACTCAAGAGGGGGCTACACCTTC.

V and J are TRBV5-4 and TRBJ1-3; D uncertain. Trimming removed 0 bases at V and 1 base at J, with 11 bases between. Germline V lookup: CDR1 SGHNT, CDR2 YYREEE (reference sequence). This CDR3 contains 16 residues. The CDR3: CASSLGSKASGNTIYF. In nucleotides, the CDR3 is TGTGCCAGCAGCTTGGGCAGTAAAGCGTCTGGAAACACCATATATTTT.

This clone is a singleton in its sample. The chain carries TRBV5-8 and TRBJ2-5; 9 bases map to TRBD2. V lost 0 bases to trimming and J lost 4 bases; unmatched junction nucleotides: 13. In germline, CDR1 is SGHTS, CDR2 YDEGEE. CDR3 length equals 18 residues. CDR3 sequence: CASSLERGRAGGGETQYF. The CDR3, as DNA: TGTGCCAGCAGCTTGGAACGCGGGAGAGCGGGAGGTGGAGAGACCCAGTACTTC.

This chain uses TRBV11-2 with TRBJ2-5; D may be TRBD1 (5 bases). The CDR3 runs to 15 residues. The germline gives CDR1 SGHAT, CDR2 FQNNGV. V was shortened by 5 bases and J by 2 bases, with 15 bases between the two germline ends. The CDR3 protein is CASSPQGGRQETQYF. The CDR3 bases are TGTGCCAGCAGCCCCCAGGGTGGGCGGCAAGAGACCCAGTACTTC.

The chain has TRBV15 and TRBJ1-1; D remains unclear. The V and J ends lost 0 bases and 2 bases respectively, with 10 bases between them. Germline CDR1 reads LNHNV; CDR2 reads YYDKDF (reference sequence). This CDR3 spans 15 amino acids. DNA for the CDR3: TGTGCCACCAGCAGAGATGTTACTGTAAACACTGAAGCTTTCTTT. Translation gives CATSRDVTVNTEAFF.